These 16 T cell receptor beta chains were all obtained from the same sample, sequenced in a study of shared clonotypes between healthy human individuals. TCRdb's table, derived via immunoSEQ multiplex PCR, lists solely in-frame clones and lacks some. The sample records about 960,000 clones, more than 75% being singletons. The sequenced sample was memory CD4+ T cells sorted from blood. Subset: CD45RA-negative fraction. These receptors all stem from a young man in good health.

This chain uses TRBV29-1 with TRBJ1-1; 8 bases match TRBD1. V lost 2 bases to trimming and J lost 10 bases; unmatched junction nucleotides: 6. Germline V lookup: CDR1 SQVTM, CDR2 ANQGSEA. The CDR3 length is 12 residues. This CDR3 reads CSVEPTGARAFF. The CDR3 DNA follows: TGCAGCGTTGAACCGACAGGGGCGCGAGCTTTCTTT.

This chain uses TRBV5-4 with TRBJ1-2, with TRBD1 matching over 12 bases. The CDR3 is made up of 16 amino acids. J was trimmed by 5 bases and V by 0 bases; bases with no gene match: 5. Germline-derived CDR1 and CDR2 are SGHNT and YYREEE (reference sequence). CDR3 DNA: TGTGCCAGCAGCTTGGGTGGGACAGGGGGCATGTATGGCTACACCTTC. Amino acid sequence: CASSLGGTGGMYGYTF.

In this sample, this clone turned up a few times. The V and J genes are TRBV2 and TRBJ2-7, with D tentatively TRBD1 (6 bases). The V end lost 6 bases, the J end lost 3 bases, and 21 bases lay between the germline ends. CDR3 length equals 16 residues. CDR1 is SNHLY, CDR2 FYNNEI, per germline. CDR3 coding DNA: TGTGCCAGCAGAAAAAACCTACAGGGAACGGGCTACGAGCAGTACTTC. As protein: CASRKNLQGTGYEQYF.

This clone was counted a few times. This chain uses TRBV28 with TRBJ1-2; 7 bases map to TRBD1. CDR3 length: 11 amino acids. Germline lookup yields CDR1 MDHEN and CDR2 SYDVKM. CDR3 nucleotides: TGTGGGTCAGGGGGGCAATGGGGCTACACCTTC. It specifies CGSGGQWGYTF.

The chain joins TRBV6-1 to TRBJ2-7; 8 nucleotides agree with TRBD2. This CDR3 spans 14 amino acids. Losses at the gene ends were 6 bases for V and 7 bases for J; bases not matched to a gene: 11. In germline, CDR1 is MNHNS, CDR2 SASEGT. DNA of the CDR3: TGTGCCAGCAGGGCCGGGAGCGGGGGAGGGGAGCAGTACTTC. It is translated as CASRAGSGGGEQYF.

The chain links TRBV28 to TRBJ1-2, with 7 bases identical to TRBD1. J was trimmed by 4 bases and V by 8 bases; bases with no gene match: 13. The CDR3 covers 15 residues. CDR1 MDHEN and CDR2 SYDVKM come from the germline V gene. Written as DNA, the CDR3 is TGTGCCAGCGAGACCCCGGGAGCAGGGGGCTATGGCTACACCTTC. As protein: CASETPGAGGYGYTF.

In its sample, this clone was seen a few times. The chain couples TRBV2 to TRBJ2-7; D is unclear. Germline V lookup: CDR1 SNHLY, CDR2 FYNNEI. CDR3 length: 14 amino acids. Trimming stripped 7 bases from V and 5 bases from J, with 18 bases between. CDR3 protein: CASILDVAFNEQYF. The CDR3 region has the DNA TGTGCCAGCATTCTGGACGTGGCATTCAACGAGCAGTACTTC.

The J gene is TRBJ1-1, the V gene TRBV10-1; D is perhaps TRBD1 (5 bases). The germline V and J ends were trimmed by 4 bases and 8 bases, with 17 bases remaining between them. CDR1 and CDR2 from the germline V gene are WNHNN and SYGVQD (reference sequence). This CDR3 comprises 14 residues. The CDR3 coding sequence is TGCGCCAGCAGTGCTGACTGGGGGGTAGGAGAAGCTTTCTTT. Amino acids: CASSADWGVGEAFF.

The chain combines TRBV6-5 with TRBJ2-4; 9 bases are a match to TRBD1. Trimming removed 5 bases from V and 7 bases from J; junction bases left unmatched: 9. The CDR3 totals 15 residues. CDR1 is MNHEY, CDR2 SVGAGI, per germline. CDR3: CASSPTPGQGNIQYF. The CDR3 DNA reads TGTGCCAGCAGTCCTACCCCTGGACAGGGGAACATTCAGTACTTC.

The chain links TRBV2 to TRBJ2-1, with D possibly being TRBD1 (5 bases). Germline V gives CDR1 SNHLY, CDR2 FYNNEI. Trimming shortened V by 3 bases and J by 1 base, and 10 bases separated the two germline ends. The CDR3 loop spans 15 amino acids. This CDR3 is CASSEDKRSYNEQFF. CDR3 DNA: TGTGCCAGCAGTGAGGACAAAAGATCCTACAATGAGCAGTTCTTC. Combining the CDR3 with reference TRBV2 and TRBJ2-1 gives the whole variable domain EPEVTQTPSHQVTQMGQEVILRCVPISNHLYFYWYRQILGQKVEFLVSFYNNEISEKSEIFDDQFSVERPDGSNFTLKIRSTKLEDSAMYFCASSEDKRSYNEQFFGPGTRLTVL.

About this clone: The sample has other DNA sequences that encode this CDR3 too. The V and J genes are TRBV27 and TRBJ2-5; D is perhaps TRBD1 (5 bases). Germline V gives CDR1 MNHEY, CDR2 SMNVEV (reference sequence). The length of the CDR3 is 12 residues. V lost 4 bases and J 5 bases, leaving 8 bases between the germline ends. CDR3 protein: CASSSPGETQYF. CDR3 DNA sequence: TGTGCCAGCAGTTCACCAGGGGAGACCCAGTACTTC.

V usage is TRBV4-1 and J usage is TRBJ2-2; perhaps TRBD1 as D (5 bases). The V end lost 2 bases, the J end lost 0 bases, and 16 bases lay between the germline ends. Germline CDR1 and CDR2: MGHRA and YSYEKL. The CDR3 is 18 residues long. Written as DNA, the CDR3 is TGCGCCAGCAGCCAACCACGCGCAGGGCCCGCGAACACCGGGGAGCTGTTTTTT. Protein product: CASSQPRAGPANTGELFF.

The CDR3 nucleotides are TGTGCCAGCAGCAAAACCGGGACCCTATACAATGAGCAGTTCTTC. Residues: CASSKTGTLYNEQFF. The chain couples TRBV11-2 to TRBJ2-1; D may correspond to TRBD1 or TRBD2 (5 bases each). The CDR3 covers 15 residues. Per germline, CDR1 SGHAT and CDR2 FQNNGV. The ends were cut back, 5 bases at V and 4 bases at J, with 15 bases in the middle.

This clone has just a few counts. The V call is TRBV6-5, the J call TRBJ1-6; no clear D gene. Trimming shortened V by 4 bases and J by 0 bases, and 10 bases separated the two germline ends. The CDR3 covers 16 residues. Germline CDR1 reads MNHEY; CDR2 reads SVGAGI. The chain's CDR3 is CASSSTRSSYNSPLHF. In DNA, the CDR3 is TGTGCCAGCAGTTCGACCAGGAGCTCCTATAATTCACCCCTCCACTTT.

This sequence joins TRBV5-1 and TRBJ1-1; possible D gene TRBD1, 6 bases. The ends were cut back, 7 bases at V and 3 bases at J, with 25 bases in the middle. Germline lookup yields CDR1 SGHRS and CDR2 YFSETQ. The CDR3 extends over 17 amino acids. CDR3 sequence reads: CASPTNGWGAQDTEAFF. CDR3 in DNA: TGCGCCAGCCCAACGAACGGGTGGGGGGCGCAGGACACTGAAGCTTTCTTT. Drawing the rest from reference TRBV5-1 and TRBJ1-1, the complete variable domain is KAGVTQTPRYLIKTRGQQVTLSCSPISGHRSVSWYQQTPGQGLQFLFEYFSETQRNKGNFPGRFSGRQFSNSRSEMNVSTLELGDSALYLCASPTNGWGAQDTEAFFGQGTRLTVV.

The J gene is TRBJ2-1, the V gene TRBV5-4, with a possible D match to TRBD2 (5 bases). Looked up from germline, CDR1 is SGHNT and CDR2 is YYREEE (reference sequence). The CDR3 contains 16 residues. V was clipped by 1 base and J by 2 bases, with 13 bases between them. CDR3: CASSLSGRATYNEQFF. The CDR3 DNA reads TGTGCCAGCAGCTTGAGTGGGCGGGCCACCTACAATGAGCAGTTCTTC.